Each of the 27 T cell receptor beta chains below was sequenced from the same sample in a study of cytotoxic CD8 clonotypes in ibrutinib-treated CLL. Sequencing was performed with immunoSEQ multiplex PCR; in TCRdb, only in-frame clones are kept and a portion is missing. Of around 310,000 clones listed, more than 65% are singletons. This specimen was PBMCs, taken before ibrutinib treatment. The source is a human donor with chronic lymphocytic leukemia.

This chain links TRBV5-1 with TRBJ2-7; D gene uncertain. Between the trimmed V and J ends, which lost 5 bases and 2 bases, there was a span of 14 bases. CDR3 length: 14 residues. Germline V gene data show CDR1 as SGHRS and CDR2 as YFSETQ. CDR3 sequence: CASSLFQAPYEQYF. The DNA of the CDR3 is TGCGCCAGCAGTTTGTTTCAGGCCCCCTACGAGCAGTACTTC.

This chain joins TRBV27 and TRBJ2-7, with D perhaps TRBD1 (6 bases). CDR1 is MNHEY and CDR2 is SMNVEV in the germline V gene (reference sequence). This CDR3 region has 14 residues. The V end lost 8 bases, the J end lost 9 bases, and 23 bases lay between the germline ends. Written as DNA, the CDR3 is TGTGCCAGCCGAGGACAGCCCGCTCCTACGACGCAGTACTTC. As protein: CASRGQPAPTTQYF.

This clone was recorded a few times. This chain links TRBV19 with TRBJ1-2; D gene ambiguous. The CDR3 runs 16 residues. V dropped 3 bases and J dropped 6 bases, with 20 bases sitting between them. Germline V gives CDR1 LNHDA, CDR2 SQIVND (reference sequence). CDR3 sequence (DNA): TGTGCCAGTAGTATGGACCGGTGGGCGACTCTTGATGGCTACACCTTC. Protein product: CASSMDRWATLDGYTF.

This chain joins TRBV9 and TRBJ2-4, with TRBD2 matching over 12 bases. The junction had 2 bases not matched to a gene; V was cut back by 3 bases and J by 1 base. This CDR3 is 16 amino acids long. The germline V gene has CDR1 SGDLS and CDR2 YYNGEE. The CDR3 DNA reads TGTGCCAGCAGCGCACTAGCGGGAGGTGCCAAAAACATTCAGTACTTC. Translation gives CASSALAGGAKNIQYF.

In DNA, the CDR3 is TGTGCCAGCAGCTTTAGGGGTGGGAACACTGAAGCTTTCTTT. Encoded protein: CASSFRGGNTEAFF. V gene TRBV5-4 combines with J gene TRBJ1-1; weak D call: TRBD1 (5 bases). Trimming pared 2 bases from V and 1 base from J, leaving 9 bases between. This CDR3 contains 14 residues. Germline values: CDR1 SGHNT, CDR2 YYREEE (reference sequence).

The DNA of the CDR3 is TGCGCCAGCAGCCAAGTTCTTAACGGGAGAACCTACGAGCAGTACTTC. It is translated as CASSQVLNGRTYEQYF. The chain carries TRBV4-3 and TRBJ2-7; D possibly corresponds to TRBD2 (6 bases). V was trimmed by 1 base and J by 2 bases, leaving 15 bases between them. The CDR3 loop spans 16 amino acids. Germline V lookup: CDR1 LGHNA, CDR2 YSLEER.

V gene TRBV28 combines with J gene TRBJ1-5, with 8 bases lining up with TRBD1. Unmatched junction bases numbered 15, after V lost 3 bases and J lost 11 bases. This CDR3 is built from 16 residues. The germline gives CDR1 MDHEN, CDR2 SYDVKM. CDR3 coding DNA: TGTGCCAGCAGTTTGTCCGGGACAGGAGTGGCTAGGGCCCAGCATTTT. This translates into CASSLSGTGVARAQHF.

This clone was seen a handful of times. This chain uses TRBV20-1 with TRBJ2-3, with D uncertain. This CDR3 region has 9 residues. Trimming took off 6 bases at V and 10 bases at J, with 8 bases between the two ends. Per germline, CDR1 DFQATT and CDR2 SNEGSKA (reference sequence). CDR3: CSAWHPQYF. Written as DNA, the CDR3 is TGCAGTGCGTGGCATCCGCAGTATTTT.

A few counts support this clone. The V gene is TRBV19, the J gene TRBJ2-1; 13 bases are shared with TRBD2. V trimming: 5 bases; J trimming: 7 bases; junction bases outside the gene matches: 14. Germline V gene lookup returns CDR1 LNHDA and CDR2 SQIVND (reference sequence). The CDR3 is 18 residues long. In nucleotides, the CDR3 is TGTGCCAGTAGTGCGCCCGGGGGACTAGCGGGATTGGGTAATGAGCAGTTCTTC. This encodes CASSAPGGLAGLGNEQFF.

The chain uses TRBV7-9 and TRBJ2-3; 9 bases are shared with TRBD1. Germline loops: CDR1 SEHNR, CDR2 FQNEAQ (reference sequence). Trimming at V came to 5 bases and at J to 2 bases, leaving 11 bases not matched to a gene. The length of the CDR3 is 17 residues. The CDR3 DNA reads as TGTGCCAGCAGCGTAAATTACAGGGGGCGATCCACAGATACGCAGTATTTT. This encodes CASSVNYRGRSTDTQYF. Filled out from reference TRBV7-9 and TRBJ2-3, the complete variable domain reads DTGVSQNPRHKITKRGQNVTFRCDPISEHNRLYWYRQTLGQGPEFLTYFQNEAQLEKSRLLSDRFSAERPKGSFSTLEIQRTEQGDSAMYLCASSVNYRGRSTDTQYFGPGTRLTVL.

The chain couples TRBV7-3 to TRBJ2-1; D ambiguous. V lost 3 bases and J 6 bases, leaving 9 bases between the germline ends. The CDR3 is 13 residues long. CDR1 and CDR2 (germline): SGHTA, FQGTGA. This chain's CDR3 is CASSLPGSNEQFF. CDR3 DNA: TGTGCCAGCAGCTTGCCGGGTAGCAATGAGCAGTTCTTC.

The chain combines TRBV9 with TRBJ1-1; D might be TRBD1 (5 bases). From germline, CDR1 is SGDLS and CDR2 YYNGEE. The CDR3 is made up of 15 amino acids. Trimming cost V 1 base and J 0 bases, with 10 bases left between them. The CDR3 DNA reads as TGTGCCAGCAGCGTAAGGGGCTTTATGAACACTGAAGCTTTCTTT. Translation: CASSVRGFMNTEAFF.

The table lists this clone with a few counts. V and J are TRBV9 and TRBJ1-2; D is ambiguous. Germline V lookup: CDR1 SGDLS, CDR2 YYNGEE. This CDR3 has 14 amino acids. Trimming cost V 0 bases and J 6 bases, with 12 bases left between them. The CDR3 nucleotides read TGTGCCAGCAGCGTAGACTCGGGCTTCAATGGCTACACCTTC. This gives the protein CASSVDSGFNGYTF.

The genes are TRBV5-1 and TRBJ2-7, with 12 nucleotides matching TRBD2. After removal of 4 bases from V and 4 bases from J, the junction contained 3 bases not matched to a gene. The germline V gene encodes CDR1 SGHRS and CDR2 YFSETQ. The CDR3 contains 14 residues. Here the CDR3 DNA reads TGCGCCAGCAGCAGTACTAGCGGGAGGTACGAGCAGTACTTC. Its protein product is CASSSTSGRYEQYF.

This clone appeared once. V and J are TRBV15 and TRBJ1-5; D is ambiguous. Per germline, CDR1 LNHNV and CDR2 YYDKDF (reference sequence). CDR3 size: 15 residues. The V end was cut by 0 bases, the J end by 7 bases, with 13 bases between. CDR3 DNA sequence: TGTGCCACCAGCAGAGAAGCTTATAAGGTCCAGCCCCAGCATTTT. This codes for CATSREAYKVQPQHF. Filled out from reference TRBV15 and TRBJ1-5, the complete variable domain reads DAMVIQNPRYQVTQFGKPVTLSCSQTLNHNVMYWYQQKSSQAPKLLFHYYDKDFNNEADTPDNFQSRRPNTSFCFLDIRSPGLGDTAMYLCATSREAYKVQPQHFGDGTRLSIL.

The V gene is TRBV5-1, the J gene TRBJ2-3; 10 bases are a match to TRBD2. The germline CDR1 and CDR2 sequences are SGHRS and YFSETQ. CDR3 length equals 16 residues. Losses at the gene ends were 1 base for V and 4 bases for J; bases not matched to a gene: 6. The CDR3 here is CASSLFSSGSADTQYF. CDR3 in DNA: TGCGCCAGCAGCTTGTTTTCTAGCGGGAGCGCAGATACGCAGTATTTT. The complete variable domain, with remaining parts taken from reference TRBV5-1 and TRBJ2-3, reads KAGVTQTPRYLIKTRGQQVTLSCSPISGHRSVSWYQQTPGQGLQFLFEYFSETQRNKGNFPGRFSGRQFSNSRSEMNVSTLELGDSALYLCASSLFSSGSADTQYFGPGTRLTVL.

The rearrangement joins TRBV5-6 to TRBJ1-3, with no clear D. The germline CDR1 and CDR2 sequences are SGHDT and YYEEEE. The CDR3 runs to 15 residues. V dropped 6 bases and J dropped 0 bases, with 13 bases sitting between them. The CDR3 here is CASNLQTYSGNTIYF. The CDR3 nucleotides are TGTGCCAGCAACTTACAGACCTACTCTGGAAACACCATATATTTT.

This clone has just one count. This chain links TRBV7-8 with TRBJ2-1; tentative D call: TRBD2 (6 bases). Germline lookup yields CDR1 SGHVS and CDR2 FQNEAQ. The length of the CDR3 is 18 residues. V lost 5 bases to trimming and J lost 0 bases, with 20 bases between them. The DNA for the CDR3 is TGTGCCAGCAGCCAGCGGGCACCCCTAAGGAGCTCCTACAATGAGCAGTTCTTC. Translation: CASSQRAPLRSSYNEQFF. Variable domain in full (rest from reference TRBV7-8 and TRBJ2-1): GAGVSQSPRYKVAKRGQDVALRCDPISGHVSLFWYQQALGQGPEFLTYFQNEAQLDKSGLPSDRFFAERPEGSVSTLKIQRTQQEDSAVYLCASSQRAPLRSSYNEQFFGPGTRLTVL.

For this clone: The junction differs from germline at one of its ends, possibly a read error. This sequence joins TRBV7-2 and TRBJ2-7, with TRBD2 identical over 12 bases. Germline CDR1 is SGHTA and CDR2 is FQGNSA. The CDR3 spans 13 residues. CDR3 DNA: TGTGCCAGCAGCTTAGGACTAGCGGGGGCCCCTAGGTTC. This sequence encodes CASSLGLAGAPRF.

The chain recombines TRBV5-6 with TRBJ2-7; no clear D gene. This CDR3 is built from 17 residues. The V end lost 1 base, the J end lost 0 bases, and 17 bases lay between the germline ends. CDR1 is SGHDT, CDR2 YYEEEE, per germline. CDR3 nucleotides: TGTGCCAGCAGCTTGTTCGGCAGCCCTCGTTTCTCCTACGAGCAGTACTTC. Its protein is CASSLFGSPRFSYEQYF.

The chain links TRBV18 to TRBJ2-1; 15 bases align to TRBD2. CDR3 length: 17 residues. Germline V gives CDR1 KGHSH, CDR2 LQKENI. Trimming at V came to 4 bases and at J to 5 bases, leaving 6 bases not matched to a gene. CDR3 sequence: CASSLRTSGRANNEQFF. CDR3 nucleotides: TGTGCCAGCTCACTACGGACTAGCGGGAGGGCTAACAATGAGCAGTTCTTC.

The chain recombines TRBV4-3 with TRBJ1-1; D is possibly TRBD1 (5 bases). The CDR3 sequence is 13 residues long. V was shortened by 1 base and J by 6 bases, with 9 bases between the two germline ends. Per germline, CDR1 LGHNA and CDR2 YSLEER. CDR3 DNA: TGCGCCAGCAGCCAAGTTCTGGGGGCTGAAGCTTTCTTT. Translated: CASSQVLGAEAFF.

Within the sample, this clone is large (0.1 to 1%). As DNA, the CDR3 is TGTGCCAGCAGTGAAGAGGTATTTCGGCGGACCCAGTACTTC. This sequence encodes CASSEEVFRRTQYF. This chain connects TRBV6-1 to TRBJ2-5; D is undetermined. Germline V gene data show CDR1 as MNHNS and CDR2 as SASEGT. Trimming removed 1 base at V and 7 bases at J, with 13 bases between. CDR3 length equals 14 residues.

CDR3 sequence: CASSFAVGTASGNTIYF. The CDR3, as DNA: TGTGCCAGCAGCTTCGCGGTCGGGACAGCCTCTGGAAACACCATATATTTT. The gene calls are TRBV7-9 and TRBJ1-3, with TRBD1 matching 7 bases. CDR3 length: 17 amino acids. CDR1 and CDR2 (germline): SEHNR, FQNEAQ (reference sequence). With 3 bases clipped from V and 0 bases from J, the junction kept 8 bases outside the gene matches.

The V gene is TRBV15, the J gene TRBJ2-2; D ambiguous. Germline V gene sequence: CDR1 LNHNV, CDR2 YYDKDF (reference sequence). V shed 1 base and J shed 5 bases, with 5 bases lying between them. This CDR3 has 13 residues. CDR3 region: CATSRVGTGELFF. The CDR3 DNA reads as TGTGCCACCAGCAGAGTTGGAACCGGGGAGCTGTTTTTT.

Comments on this clone: Additional DNA sequences in this sample encode the identical CDR3. The chain carries TRBV9 and TRBJ2-1; TRBD2 matches 8 bases. The germline CDR1 and CDR2 sequences are SGDLS and YYNGEE. The trim removed 2 bases at V and 0 bases at J, leaving 1 base unmatched. CDR3 size: 15 residues. CDR3 sequence reads: CASSVGTSSYNEQFF. In DNA form, the CDR3 reads TGTGCCAGCAGCGTCGGGACTAGCTCCTACAATGAGCAGTTCTTC. Combining the CDR3 with reference TRBV9 and TRBJ2-1 gives the whole variable domain DSGVTQTPKHLITATGQRVTLRCSPRSGDLSVYWYQQSLDQGLQFLIQYYNGEERAKGNILERFSAQQFPDLHSELNLSSLELGDSALYFCASSVGTSSYNEQFFGPGTRLTVL.

The table lists this clone with a count of one. The chain employs TRBV28 and TRBJ2-3, with TRBD1 matching over 7 bases. The CDR3 length is 15 residues. Germline values: CDR1 MDHEN, CDR2 SYDVKM. Trimming at V came to 6 bases and at J to 1 base, leaving 7 bases not matched to a gene. The CDR3 reads CASSYRGAGTDTQYF. As DNA, the CDR3 is TGTGCCAGCAGCTACAGGGGAGCTGGCACAGATACGCAGTATTTT. The full variable domain, rest sourced from reference TRBV28 and TRBJ2-3, is DVKVTQSSRYLVKRTGEKVFLECVQDMDHENMFWYRQDPGLGLRLIYFSYDVKMKEKGDIPEGYSVSREKKERFSLILESASTNQTSMYLCASSYRGAGTDTQYFGPGTRLTVL.